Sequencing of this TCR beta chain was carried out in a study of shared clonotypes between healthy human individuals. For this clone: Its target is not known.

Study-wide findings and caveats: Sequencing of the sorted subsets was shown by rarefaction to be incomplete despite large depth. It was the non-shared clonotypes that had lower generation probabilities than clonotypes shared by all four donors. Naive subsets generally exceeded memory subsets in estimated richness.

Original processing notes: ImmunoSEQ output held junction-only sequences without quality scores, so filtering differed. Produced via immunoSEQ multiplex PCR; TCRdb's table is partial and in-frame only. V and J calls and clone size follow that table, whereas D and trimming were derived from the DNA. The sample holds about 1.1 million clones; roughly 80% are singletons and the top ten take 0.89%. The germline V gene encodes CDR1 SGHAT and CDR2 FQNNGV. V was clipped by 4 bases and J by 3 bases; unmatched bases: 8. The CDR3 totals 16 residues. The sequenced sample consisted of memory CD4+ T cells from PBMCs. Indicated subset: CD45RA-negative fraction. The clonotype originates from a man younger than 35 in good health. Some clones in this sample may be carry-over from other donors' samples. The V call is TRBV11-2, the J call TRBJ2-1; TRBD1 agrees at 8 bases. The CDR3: CASSSRPGQDYNEQFF. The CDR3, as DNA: TGTGCCAGCAGCTCGCGTCCGGGACAGGACTACAATGAGCAGTTCTTC.